The 9 T cell receptor beta chains reported below all come from one sample, sequenced in a study of cytomegalovirus exposure and HLA in healthy donors. PCR involved 60 Vbeta and 13 Jbeta primers. Method: immunoSEQ multiplex PCR; TCRdb's copy keeps in-frame clones and lacks some. This sample's table reports approximately 120,000 clones. The sequenced sample consisted of PBMCs. The receptors originated from a man aged 25-45 years in good health and CMV-seronegative.

The rearrangement links TRBV7-9 to TRBJ1-4; D is uncertain. V lost 2 bases and J 12 bases, leaving 10 bases between the germline ends. This CDR3 region has 12 residues. Looked up from germline, CDR1 is SEHNR and CDR2 is FQNEAQ (reference sequence). The DNA for the CDR3 is TGTGCCAGCAGCTTACCCGGGGTTGAACTGTTTTTT. It codes for CASSLPGVELFF.

The chain joins TRBV28 to TRBJ2-7, with D uncertain. The CDR3 is made up of 13 amino acids. The V and J ends lost 6 bases and 2 bases respectively, with 11 bases between them. Germline V lookup: CDR1 MDHEN, CDR2 SYDVKM. The DNA of the CDR3 is TGTGCCAGCAGGGGCGTCGCCGCCTACGAGCAGTACTTC. It encodes CASRGVAAYEQYF.

V is TRBV5-5 and J is TRBJ2-5, with 7 bases that match TRBD1. J was trimmed by 5 bases and V by 0 bases; bases with no gene match: 7. The CDR3 runs to 15 residues. From germline, CDR1 is SGHKS and CDR2 YYEKEE (reference sequence). CDR3 region: CASSLVGGVGETQYF. Written as DNA, the CDR3 is TGTGCCAGCAGCTTGGTAGGGGGCGTCGGGGAGACCCAGTACTTC. Full variable domain (remainder filled in from reference TRBV5-5 and TRBJ2-5): DAGVTQSPTHLIKTRGQQVTLRCSPISGHKSVSWYQQVLGQGPQFIFQYYEKEERGRGNFPDRFSARQFPNYSSELNVNALLLGDSALYLCASSLVGGVGETQYFGPGTRLLVL.

The chain couples TRBV7-2 to TRBJ2-1, with 11 bases identical to TRBD2. This CDR3 region has 17 residues. Germline assignment: CDR1 SGHTA and CDR2 FQGNSA. Germline trimming cut 4 bases from V and 7 bases from J; bases unmatched to any gene: 12. CDR3 coding DNA: TGTGCCAGCAGCTACGGACAGAAGACTAGCGGGATTAATGAGCAGTTCTTC. Its protein product is CASSYGQKTSGINEQFF.

J is TRBJ2-1 and V is TRBV15, with TRBD2 matching over 8 bases. Trimming cost V 6 bases and J 7 bases; bases outside gene matches: 14. This CDR3 is 16 amino acids long. Germline V gene data show CDR1 as LNHNV and CDR2 as YYDKDF (reference sequence). The CDR3 reads CATRPPSGRLENEQFF. The CDR3 DNA reads TGTGCCACCAGACCCCCCAGCGGGAGACTAGAAAATGAGCAGTTCTTC.

Note on this clone: The CDR3 end shows no conserved phenylalanine or tryptophan, and so a read error is likely. V and J are TRBV19 and TRBJ2-6; tentative D call: TRBD1 (6 bases). This CDR3 has 16 amino acids. Germline V CDR1 and CDR2: LNHDA, SQIVND (reference sequence). Trimming removed 7 bases at V and 0 bases at J, with 13 bases between. CDR3 amino acids: CASKVGHYSGANVLTS. The CDR3 DNA is TGTGCCAGTAAGGTGGGACACTACTCTGGGGCCAACGTCCTGACTTCC.

The chain uses TRBV9 and TRBJ2-2; 10 nucleotides match TRBD1. This CDR3 is 19 amino acids long. Per the germline V gene, CDR1 is SGDLS and CDR2 is YYNGEE. V trimming: 3 bases; J trimming: 0 bases; junction bases outside the gene matches: 11. The CDR3 region has the DNA TGTGCCAGCAGCGGGGTAACGGGACAGGGGTCTTCGAACACCGGGGAGCTGTTTTTT. Protein: CASSGVTGQGSSNTGELFF.

The CDR3 region has the DNA TGTGCCTGGAGTCTTGATCTAGGAAATGAGCAGTTCTTC. Translation: CAWSLDLGNEQFF. V is TRBV30 and J is TRBJ2-1; D not resolved. Germline CDR1 reads GTSNPN; CDR2 reads SVGIG (reference sequence). The CDR3 has 13 residues. V lost 2 bases, J lost 7 bases, and 12 bases lay in between.

J is TRBJ2-1 and V is TRBV29-1, with 10 bases that match TRBD1. V was clipped by 7 bases and J by 0 bases; unmatched bases: 9. This CDR3 is built from 16 residues. Germline V gene lookup returns CDR1 SQVTM and CDR2 ANQGSEA. The CDR3 spells CSAGTGASSSYNEQFF. The CDR3 DNA is TGCAGCGCGGGGACAGGGGCCTCGAGCTCCTACAATGAGCAGTTCTTC.